The sequence of this T cell receptor beta chain was determined in a study of technical replicates of blood from a few donors. In its sample, this clone was seen a few times. Data came from immunoSEQ multiplex PCR; TCRdb stores just in-frame clones and leaves some out. The sample has around 81,000 clones, 75% to 90% seen once. Germline CDR1 is LGHNA and CDR2 is YNFKEQ. Trimming took 3 bases from V and 8 from J; bases not matched to a gene: 3. CDR3 size: 15 residues. This TCR was recovered from a human donor in good health. Some clones in this sample may be carry-over from other donors' samples. The sample taken for sequencing was PBMCs. The rearrangement uses TRBV4-2 and TRBJ2-1; 14 bases fit TRBD2. The CDR3 sequence: CASSQETSGGDEQFF. CDR3 in DNA: TGTGCCAGCAGCCAGGAGACTAGCGGGGGGGATGAGCAGTTCTTC.